Shown below are 21 T cell receptor beta chains from a single sample sequenced in a study of CD8+CD57+ T cells in acquired aplastic anemia. Profiling of TCR beta VDJ combinations and CDR3 sequences used genomic DNA as template. MiXCR was run by TCRdb on the reads, yielding one entry per CDR3 protein. The data contain about 220,000 distinct CDR3 sequences, about a third of them singletons. Sequencing was performed on sorted CD4+, CD8+, or CD8+CD57+ T cells (not recorded which) from PBMCs. The receptors originated from a human donor in good health, serving as a control.

The chain couples TRBV25-1 to TRBJ1-5; D is possibly TRBD1 (6 bases). Looked up from germline, CDR1 is MGHDK and CDR2 is SYGVNS. The CDR3 runs to 17 residues. Trimming stripped 3 bases from V and 0 bases from J, with 15 bases between. The CDR3 DNA reads as TGTGCCAGCAGTGATGGGGCAGGGGACTATAGCAATCAGCCCCAGCATTTT. This sequence encodes CASSDGAGDYSNQPQHF.

CDR3 DNA: TGCAGTGCTAGAGCCCTCAGAGGGGGCCTCCAAGAGACCCAGTACTTC. Translation gives CSARALRGGLQETQYF. The chain is built from TRBV20-1 and TRBJ2-5; 7 positions match TRBD1. The junction had 9 bases not matched to a gene; V was cut back by 1 base and J by 1 base. Germline V gene sequence: CDR1 DFQATT, CDR2 SNEGSKA (reference sequence). The CDR3 has 16 residues.

This clonotype was detected many times. The rearrangement uses TRBV11-2 and TRBJ1-2; 8 nucleotides agree with TRBD1. The CDR3 has 13 amino acids. CDR1 and CDR2 from the germline V gene are SGHAT and FQNNGV. V dropped 6 bases and J dropped 8; count of bases not matched to a gene: 8. CDR3 DNA: TGTGCCAGCAGTGGGAGACAGGGGTTGGGCTACACCTTC. This sequence encodes CASSGRQGLGYTF.

This clonotype was recorded many times. This chain connects TRBV7-9 to TRBJ2-7, with unresolved D. Germline-derived CDR1 and CDR2 are SEHNR and FQNEAQ (reference sequence). Trimming left V 5 bases short and J 2 bases short, with 13 bases between. The CDR3 runs to 14 residues. The CDR3 sequence is CASSRSLPPYEQYF. CDR3 sequence (DNA): TGTGCCAGCAGCAGAAGTCTGCCACCCTACGAGCAGTACTTC.

This clonotype was recorded at least ten times. The genes are TRBV2 and TRBJ2-3; unclear D gene. With 7 bases removed from V and 4 bases from J, the gap between germline ends came to 18 bases. In germline, CDR1 is SNHLY, CDR2 FYNNEI. CDR3 length: 15 residues. The CDR3 here is CASKVRLINPDTQYF. In DNA form, the CDR3 reads TGTGCCAGCAAGGTGCGGCTAATTAATCCAGATACGCAGTATTTT.

The rearrangement links TRBV24-1 to TRBJ2-3, with 7 nucleotides matching TRBD1. This CDR3 is 15 amino acids long. CDR1 is KGHDR, CDR2 SFDVKD, per germline. V lost 4 bases and J lost 0; bases outside the gene matches: 3. Here the CDR3 reads CATSETGASTDTQYF. The DNA for the CDR3 is TGTGCCACCAGTGAAACAGGGGCTAGCACAGATACGCAGTATTTT.

This clonotype came up many times. This chain connects TRBV10-3 to TRBJ1-2, with 8 bases that match TRBD1. V gave up 7 bases and J gave up 8 bases; unmatched junction bases: 6. The CDR3 is 12 amino acids. CDR1 is ENHRY and CDR2 is SYGVKD in the germline V gene. CDR3 amino acids: CAINDRGSGYTF. The CDR3 nucleotides are TGTGCCATCAACGACAGGGGTTCAGGCTACACCTTC.

The chain carries TRBV15 and TRBJ1-2, with 8 bases that match TRBD1. The V gene's germline CDR1 is LNHNV and CDR2 YYDKDF (reference sequence). CDR3 length equals 15 residues. The V gene end was trimmed by 1 base and the J gene end by 3 bases; junction bases not matched to a gene: 4. Written as DNA, the CDR3 is TGTGCCACCAGCAGAGGAACAGGGGGGGACTATGGCTACACCTTC. Its translation is CATSRGTGGDYGYTF.

CDR3 protein: CASRGGQGEAFF. The CDR3 DNA sequence: TGTGCCAGCAGGGGGGGGCAGGGTGAAGCTTTCTTT. The rearrangement uses TRBV2 and TRBJ1-1; TRBD1 might be the D (6 bases). The CDR3 is made up of 12 amino acids. Between the trimmed V and J ends, which lost 6 bases and 7 bases, there was a span of 12 bases. Per germline, CDR1 SNHLY and CDR2 FYNNEI.

This clonotype was counted ten times or more. The rearrangement links TRBV2 to TRBJ1-5; a weak D match, TRBD1 (5 bases). V lost 3 bases to trimming and J lost 6 bases, with 9 bases between them. Germline V gene lookup returns CDR1 SNHLY and CDR2 FYNNEI. The CDR3 covers 13 residues. The CDR3 protein is CASSDLRGQPQHF. CDR3 in DNA: TGTGCCAGCAGTGACCTGAGGGGTCAGCCCCAGCATTTT.

Many counts were recorded for this clonotype. The CDR3 bases are TGTGCCATCAGTGGCAGTTATGGCTACACCTTC. Amino acids: CAISGSYGYTF. The chain is built from TRBV10-3 and TRBJ1-2; no firm D call. V lost 4 bases, J lost 5 bases, and 5 bases lay in between. The germline CDR1 and CDR2 sequences are ENHRY and SYGVKD. The CDR3 sequence is 11 residues long.

This clonotype was found many times. The V call is TRBV20-1, the J call TRBJ2-7; TRBD1 agrees at 9 bases. The CDR3 loop spans 13 amino acids. Losses at the gene ends were 5 bases for V and 3 bases for J; bases not matched to a gene: 5. CDR1 is DFQATT and CDR2 is SNEGSKA in the germline V gene (reference sequence). This CDR3 is CSASVTGGYEQYF. In DNA, the CDR3 is TGCAGTGCTTCGGTGACAGGGGGCTACGAGCAGTACTTC.

This clonotype was counted between two and nine times. The chain joins TRBV27 to TRBJ2-5, with D maybe TRBD2 (6 bases). The CDR3 sequence is 13 residues long. Germline-derived CDR1 and CDR2 are MNHEY and SMNVEV (reference sequence). V shed 4 bases and J shed 3 bases, with 9 bases lying between them. CDR3 nucleotides: TGTGCCAGCAGTTCGGACTACGAAGAGACCCAGTACTTC. Amino acids: CASSSDYEETQYF.

This clonotype was found a few times. The chain uses TRBV9 and TRBJ2-4; possibly TRBD1 or TRBD2 for D (5 bases each). This CDR3 comprises 14 residues. Trimming pared 3 bases from V and 3 bases from J, leaving 10 bases between. Germline CDR1 is SGDLS and CDR2 is YYNGEE. DNA for the CDR3: TGTGCCAGCAGCGGGGACCTCTACAAAAACATTCAGTACTTC. It yields the protein CASSGDLYKNIQYF.

CDR3 loop: CASSRNTGGTEAFF. In DNA, the CDR3 is TGTGCCAGCAGCCGTAACACAGGGGGCACTGAAGCTTTCTTT. The gene calls are TRBV3-1 and TRBJ1-1, with TRBD1 matching over 8 bases. Germline V gene sequence: CDR1 LGHDT, CDR2 YNNKEL (reference sequence). The CDR3 consists of 14 residues. The junction had 5 bases not matched to a gene; V was cut back by 4 bases and J by 4 bases.

This clonotype occurred a few times. The chain carries TRBV2 and TRBJ2-7; tentatively, D is TRBD1 or TRBD2 (5 bases each). CDR1 is SNHLY, CDR2 FYNNEI, per germline. There are 16 residues in the CDR3. Trimming took 3 bases from V and 3 from J, leaving 18 bases between them. The CDR3 region has the DNA TGTGCCAGCAGTGAGGGACCACCCGTCCTTAACTACGAGCAGTACTTC. Translating it yields CASSEGPPVLNYEQYF. Supplemented by reference TRBV2 and TRBJ2-7, the full variable domain reads EPEVTQTPSHQVTQMGQEVILRCVPISNHLYFYWYRQILGQKVEFLVSFYNNEISEKSEIFDDQFSVERPDGSNFTLKIRSTKLEDSAMYFCASSEGPPVLNYEQYFGPGTRLTVT.

V gene TRBV5-1 combines with J gene TRBJ2-1; 10 positions agree with TRBD1. CDR3 size: 15 residues. Germline V lookup: CDR1 SGHRS, CDR2 YFSETQ. Losses at the gene ends were 0 bases for V and 5 bases for J; bases not matched to a gene: 2. CDR3 residues: CASSLGQGAHNEQFF. Written as DNA, the CDR3 is TGCGCCAGCAGCTTGGGACAGGGGGCTCACAATGAGCAGTTCTTC.

This clonotype came up a few times. The CDR3 is CASRPASVSTQYF. In nucleotides, the CDR3 is TGTGCCAGCAGACCCGCTAGCGTGTCGACGCAGTATTTT. The genes are TRBV6-1 and TRBJ2-3; D might be TRBD2 (6 bases). In germline, CDR1 is MNHNS, CDR2 SASEGT. V lost 6 bases to trimming and J lost 9 bases, with 16 bases between them. The CDR3 is made up of 13 amino acids.

The chain has TRBV11-1 and TRBJ2-5, with 9 bases fitting TRBD2. V trimming: 3 bases; J trimming: 5 bases; junction bases outside the gene matches: 13. Germline assignment: CDR1 SGHAT and CDR2 FQDESV (reference sequence). The CDR3 is 17 amino acids. DNA of the CDR3: TGTGCCAGCAGCTTCCGTAGCGGGGGTGGGGTCGGGGAGACCCAGTACTTC. Translation gives CASSFRSGGGVGETQYF.

This clonotype was observed at least ten times. The chain employs TRBV7-9 and TRBJ1-2, with D hard to call. This CDR3 region has 12 residues. The germline CDR1 and CDR2 sequences are SEHNR and FQNEAQ (reference sequence). The V gene lost 3 bases and the J gene lost 4 bases, with 6 bases spanning the gap. CDR3 nucleotide sequence: TGTGCCAGCAGCTTCGACACCTATGGCTACACCTTC. It specifies CASSFDTYGYTF. The entire variable domain, with the rest obtained from reference TRBV7-9 and TRBJ1-2, is as follows: DTGVSQNPRHKITKRGQNVTFRCDPISEHNRLYWYRQTLGQGPEFLTYFQNEAQLEKSRLLSDRFSAERPKGSFSTLEIQRTEQGDSAMYLCASSFDTYGYTFGSGTRLTVV.

In its sample, this clonotype was seen many times. The chain joins TRBV5-4 to TRBJ2-5; D uncertain. V lost 1 base, J lost 9 bases, and 10 bases lay in between. The CDR3 spans 12 residues. CDR1 is SGHNT, CDR2 YYREEE, per germline (reference sequence). The CDR3 loop reads CASSLPTESQYF. Written as DNA, the CDR3 is TGTGCCAGCAGCTTGCCCACCGAGTCCCAGTACTTC.